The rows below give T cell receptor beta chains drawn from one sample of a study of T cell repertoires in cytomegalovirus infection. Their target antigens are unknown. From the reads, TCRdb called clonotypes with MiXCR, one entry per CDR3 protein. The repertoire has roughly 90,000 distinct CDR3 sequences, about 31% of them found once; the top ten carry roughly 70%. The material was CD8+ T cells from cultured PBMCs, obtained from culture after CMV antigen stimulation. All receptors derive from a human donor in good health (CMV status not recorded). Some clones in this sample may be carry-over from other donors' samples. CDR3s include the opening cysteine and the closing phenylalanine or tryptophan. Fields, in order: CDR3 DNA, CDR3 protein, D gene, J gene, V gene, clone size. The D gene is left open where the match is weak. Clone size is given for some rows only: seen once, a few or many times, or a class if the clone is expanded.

CDR3nt: TGTGCCAGCAGCTTAGCGCGGCAGCAGAATTCACCCCTCCACTTT; CDR3aa: CASSLARQQNSPLHF; d_gene: NA; j_gene: TRBJ1-6; v_gene: TRBV7-9; abundance: many
CDR3nt: TGTGCCAGCACCTCGTCCGGGACCCCGCTAAACAATGAGCAGTTCTTC; CDR3aa: CASTSSGTPLNNEQFF; d_gene: NA; j_gene: TRBJ2-1; v_gene: TRBV12-3/TRBV12-4; abundance: NA
CDR3nt: TGTGCCAGCAGTTACCTTCAGCGGGGGAGCACAGATACGCAGTATTTT; CDR3aa: CASSYLQRGSTDTQYF; d_gene: TRBD2; j_gene: TRBJ2-3; v_gene: TRBV7-2; abundance: NA
CDR3nt: TGTGCCAGCAGTTTATTCAGGGCTGACTACGAGCAGTACTTC; CDR3aa: CASSLFRADYEQYF; d_gene: NA; j_gene: TRBJ2-7; v_gene: TRBV27; abundance: once
CDR3nt: TGTGCCAGCAGCTTAGGACCCACTGAGCAGTTCTTC; CDR3aa: CASSLGPTEQFF; d_gene: NA; j_gene: TRBJ2-1; v_gene: TRBV7-9; abundance: NA
CDR3nt: TGCAGTGCTAGAGAGAACGGGGAGACCCAGTACTTC; CDR3aa: CSARENGETQYF; d_gene: NA; j_gene: TRBJ2-5; v_gene: TRBV20-1; abundance: few
CDR3nt: TGTGCCAGCAGCCACGAATCTCTCGGCAGGGACACTGAAGCTTTCTTT; CDR3aa: CASSHESLGRDTEAFF; d_gene: NA; j_gene: TRBJ1-1; v_gene: TRBV14; abundance: NA
CDR3nt: TGTGCCAGCAGTCCCCGGACGGCCGCTTATGGCTACACCTTC; CDR3aa: CASSPRTAAYGYTF; d_gene: NA; j_gene: TRBJ1-2; v_gene: TRBV27; abundance: NA
CDR3nt: TGTGCCAGCAGCTTTCAAGGGGCGGGTGAGCAGTACTTC; CDR3aa: CASSFQGAGEQYF; d_gene: NA; j_gene: TRBJ2-7; v_gene: TRBV7-9; abundance: NA
CDR3nt: TGTGCCAGCATCGGGACAGCCACCGGGGAGCTGTTTTTT; CDR3aa: CASIGTATGELFF; d_gene: TRBD1; j_gene: TRBJ2-2; v_gene: TRBV11-1; abundance: few
CDR3nt: TGTGCCAGCAGGCTTCCTGCAGGGGCTGGAGAAGCTTTCTTT; CDR3aa: CASRLPAGAGEAFF; d_gene: NA; j_gene: TRBJ1-1; v_gene: TRBV12-3/TRBV12-4; abundance: few
CDR3nt: TGTGCCAGCAGTTTATCTGGGACAGGGAGCGAGCAGTACTTC; CDR3aa: CASSLSGTGSEQYF; d_gene: TRBD1; j_gene: TRBJ2-7; v_gene: TRBV28; abundance: NA
CDR3nt: TGTGCCAGCAGCTCGGGACTGCAGAACAATGAGCAGTTCTTC; CDR3aa: CASSSGLQNNEQFF; d_gene: NA; j_gene: TRBJ2-1; v_gene: TRBV7-6; abundance: many
CDR3nt: TGCAGTGCTAGATCTAGCGGGGGAGAGCAGTACTTC; CDR3aa: CSARSSGGEQYF; d_gene: TRBD2; j_gene: TRBJ2-7; v_gene: TRBV20-1; abundance: NA
CDR3nt: TGCAGTGCTAGAGAAGGACAGACTAGCTCCTACGAGCAGTACTTC; CDR3aa: CSAREGQTSSYEQYF; d_gene: NA; j_gene: TRBJ2-7; v_gene: TRBV20-1; abundance: NA
CDR3nt: TGTGCCAGCAGGTCCCCCGACACGCGGTCCTACGAGCAGTACTTC; CDR3aa: CASRSPDTRSYEQYF; d_gene: NA; j_gene: TRBJ2-7; v_gene: TRBV7-9; abundance: NA
CDR3nt: TGTGCCAGCAGCCGCTATTTGGGGGGCGGGGTTACGCAGTATTTT; CDR3aa: CASSRYLGGGVTQYF; d_gene: NA; j_gene: TRBJ2-3; v_gene: TRBV28; abundance: many
CDR3nt: TGTGCCAGCAGCAACCGGGACAACCCCTACGAGCAGTACTTC; CDR3aa: CASSNRDNPYEQYF; d_gene: NA; j_gene: TRBJ2-7; v_gene: TRBV7-9; abundance: NA
CDR3nt: TGCGCCAGCAGCTTAACTCCGGGACAGATCTACGAGCAGTACTTC; CDR3aa: CASSLTPGQIYEQYF; d_gene: TRBD1; j_gene: TRBJ2-7; v_gene: TRBV5-1; abundance: NA
CDR3nt: TGTGCCAGCAGTCCCTCGGCCGGGGCCACCTACGAGCAGTACTTC; CDR3aa: CASSPSAGATYEQYF; d_gene: NA; j_gene: TRBJ2-7; v_gene: TRBV27; abundance: NA
CDR3nt: TGTGCCAGCAGCCCAGGACTAGCGGGGGGCCGGTACCAAGAGACCCAGTACTTC; CDR3aa: CASSPGLAGGRYQETQYF; d_gene: TRBD2; j_gene: TRBJ2-5; v_gene: TRBV3-1; abundance: many
CDR3nt: TGTGCCAGCAGCTCCGGCCCGGGGGAGGCTTTCTTT; CDR3aa: CASSSGPGEAFF; d_gene: NA; j_gene: TRBJ1-1; v_gene: TRBV7-6; abundance: few
CDR3nt: TGTGCCAGCAGCTTAGATGCGGCAGGGATGTACAATGAGCAGTTCTTC; CDR3aa: CASSLDAAGMYNEQFF; d_gene: NA; j_gene: TRBJ2-1; v_gene: TRBV7-2; abundance: few
CDR3nt: TGTGCCAGCAGCCAAGAAGTGATGGGCTTCTACGAGCAGTACTTC; CDR3aa: CASSQEVMGFYEQYF; d_gene: NA; j_gene: TRBJ2-7; v_gene: TRBV4-2; abundance: NA
CDR3nt: TGCAGTGCTACGACGACAGGGAGTCAGCCCCAGCATTTT; CDR3aa: CSATTTGSQPQHF; d_gene: TRBD1; j_gene: TRBJ1-5; v_gene: TRBV20-1; abundance: few
CDR3nt: TGTGCCTGGAGTGTGAGGGATGAGCAGTTCTTC; CDR3aa: CAWSVRDEQFF; d_gene: NA; j_gene: TRBJ2-1; v_gene: TRBV30; abundance: NA
CDR3nt: TGTGCCAGCAGTGTTGTGCTACAGGGGGCGAGTCCCCTAGGCTACACCTTC; CDR3aa: CASSVVLQGASPLGYTF; d_gene: TRBD1; j_gene: TRBJ1-2; v_gene: TRBV28; abundance: NA
CDR3nt: TGTGCCACCAGTGACCCAACTAGCGAGGGTGAGCAGTTCTTC; CDR3aa: CATSDPTSEGEQFF; d_gene: TRBD2; j_gene: TRBJ2-1; v_gene: TRBV24-1; abundance: NA
CDR3nt: TGTGCCAGCAGTGAAGTTGGGGGAGGTCGGCAGCCCCAGCATTTT; CDR3aa: CASSEVGGGRQPQHF; d_gene: NA; j_gene: TRBJ1-5; v_gene: TRBV6-1; abundance: NA
CDR3nt: TGTGCCACCAGTTCTGGGGTTAGCAATCAGCCCCAGCATTTT; CDR3aa: CATSSGVSNQPQHF; d_gene: NA; j_gene: TRBJ1-5; v_gene: TRBV7-9; abundance: NA
CDR3nt: TGTGCCAGCAGCTTCGGTACCGATAGCAATCAGCCCCAGCATTTT; CDR3aa: CASSFGTDSNQPQHF; d_gene: NA; j_gene: TRBJ1-5; v_gene: TRBV7-9; abundance: NA
CDR3nt: TGTGCCAGCAGCTTAGCGGGTGGGACAGGACCCAACTACAATGAGCAGTTCTTC; CDR3aa: CASSLAGGTGPNYNEQFF; d_gene: TRBD1; j_gene: TRBJ2-1; v_gene: TRBV7-9; abundance: NA